One sample yielded the 22 T cell receptor beta chains listed below, sequenced in a study of OX40 agonist ivuxolimab in advanced cancers. Clones were read by immunoSEQ multiplex PCR, and TCRdb kept only the in-frame ones, dropping some. Among about 65,000 clones listed, 80% to 90% were seen once. This specimen was CD4+ or CD8+ T cells sorted from blood, taken in a trial of the OX40 agonist ivuxolimab. The source of these receptors is an adult with an advanced solid tumor such as melanoma, head and neck, liver or kidney cancer.

The chain couples TRBV27 to TRBJ2-3; tentatively, D is TRBD1 (6 bases). CDR3 length equals 15 residues. Germline V gene lookup returns CDR1 MNHEY and CDR2 SMNVEV (reference sequence). Trimming took 5 bases from V and 3 from J, leaving 15 bases between them. CDR3 loop: CASSHPDRLTDTQYF. CDR3 coding DNA: TGTGCCAGCAGTCATCCCGACAGGCTAACAGATACGCAGTATTTT.

The chain links TRBV1 to TRBJ2-1; the table calls TRBD1, which could not be checked here. TRBV1 is listed as a pseudogene. This CDR3 contains 9 residues. The CDR3 DNA reads as TGCACCAGCAGCCAGGCTCAGTTCTTC. It translates to CTSSQAQFF.

The V call is TRBV25-1, the J call TRBJ1-5, with D tentatively TRBD1 (5 bases). The CDR3 runs to 14 residues. Germline CDR1 and CDR2: MGHDK and SYGVNS. The germline V and J ends were trimmed by 1 base and 6 bases, with 10 bases remaining between them. CDR3 residues: CASSESGWGQPQHF. The CDR3 DNA follows: TGTGCCAGCAGTGAATCAGGGTGGGGTCAGCCCCAGCATTTT.

V usage is TRBV5-1 and J usage is TRBJ1-6, with unresolved D. From germline, CDR1 is SGHRS and CDR2 YFSETQ. With 4 bases removed from V and 8 bases from J, the gap between germline ends came to 13 bases. The CDR3 consists of 14 residues. The CDR3 nucleotides are TGCGCCAGCAGCCTCGACAACTCCTATTCACCCCTCCACTTT. Protein: CASSLDNSYSPLHF.

The CDR3 nucleotides are TGTGCCAGCAGCTTGGACAGGGGACATAATTCACCCCTCCACTTT. Encoded protein: CASSLDRGHNSPLHF. The chain recombines TRBV5-6 with TRBJ1-6; 7 nucleotides agree with TRBD1. Per the germline V gene, CDR1 is SGHDT and CDR2 is YYEEEE. The V gene end was trimmed by 0 bases and the J gene end by 5 bases; junction bases not matched to a gene: 2. The CDR3 extends over 15 amino acids.

The chain has TRBV9 and TRBJ2-3; D may be TRBD2 (7 bases). Germline V gene lookup returns CDR1 SGDLS and CDR2 YYNGEE. The V end was cut by 0 bases, the J end by 4 bases, with 18 bases between. The CDR3 has 17 amino acids. CDR3 sequence (DNA): TGTGCCAGCAGCGTAGTCCCTCCCGGGGGGCGAGCAGATACGCAGTATTTT. Protein: CASSVVPPGGRADTQYF.

The chain uses TRBV5-1 and TRBJ2-2; TRBD1 matches at 9 bases. The CDR3 consists of 17 residues. Germline values: CDR1 SGHRS, CDR2 YFSETQ. The V segment lost 5 bases and the J segment 4 bases; nucleotides outside the gene matches: 12. In nucleotides, the CDR3 is TGCGCCAGCAGTTTGATACCCAACAGGGGGCGCACCGGGGAGCTGTTTTTT. Its translation: CASSLIPNRGRTGELFF.

The chain joins TRBV14 to TRBJ2-1; D not resolved. Germline CDR1 is SGHDN and CDR2 is FVKESK. This CDR3 has 13 residues. V dropped 4 bases and J dropped 14 bases, with 18 bases sitting between them. The chain's CDR3 is CASSPKNGVGEFF. The CDR3 DNA follows: TGTGCCAGCAGCCCAAAGAATGGGGTGGGCGAGTTCTTC.

The chain couples TRBV7-3 to TRBJ2-2; D gene unclear. The CDR3 totals 16 residues. V was trimmed by 5 bases and J by 6 bases, leaving 19 bases between them. Germline lookup yields CDR1 SGHTA and CDR2 FQGTGA. The CDR3 DNA follows: TGTGCCAGCAGCCCCGCGGCAGCCACTGGTGCCGGGGAGCTGTTTTTT. Translated, it gives CASSPAAATGAGELFF.

The rearrangement joins TRBV10-3 to TRBJ1-2, with 7 nucleotides matching TRBD1. CDR1 and CDR2 from the germline V gene are ENHRY and SYGVKD. The CDR3 length is 17 residues. The junction had 18 bases not matched to a gene; V was cut back by 8 bases and J by 3 bases. The CDR3 DNA follows: TGTGCCATCGAGTGCCCCCTGTGGGACAGAACCGACTATGGCTACACCTTC. Its translation: CAIECPLWDRTDYGYTF.

V gene TRBV11-1 combines with J gene TRBJ2-1; 7 bases align to TRBD2. The CDR3 has 16 amino acids. The germline CDR1 and CDR2 sequences are SGHAT and FQDESV (reference sequence). V lost 5 bases and J lost 5; bases outside the gene matches: 12. The CDR3: CASSPPAQRGNNEQFF. The CDR3 DNA sequence: TGTGCCAGCAGCCCACCCGCCCAGCGGGGAAACAATGAGCAGTTCTTC.

The gene calls are TRBV5-4 and TRBJ1-3; possibly TRBD1 for D (5 bases). This CDR3 is built from 14 residues. Germline assignment: CDR1 SGHNT and CDR2 YYREEE (reference sequence). Trimming removed 1 base from V and 4 bases from J, with 9 bases in between. The CDR3 region has the DNA TGTGCCAGCAGCTTGTACGGGACGGGAAACACCATATATTTT. Translation: CASSLYGTGNTIYF.

This clone appeared a single time. CDR3: CASRIRGAVNEKLFF. In nucleotides, the CDR3 is TGTGCCAGCAGGATACGAGGGGCCGTTAATGAAAAACTGTTTTTT. The genes are TRBV11-2 and TRBJ1-4; the D gene is possibly TRBD1 (5 bases). The CDR3 spans 15 residues. Germline assignment: CDR1 SGHAT and CDR2 FQNNGV. Trimming stripped 6 bases from V and 4 bases from J, with 15 bases between. Combining the CDR3 with reference TRBV11-2 and TRBJ1-4 gives the whole variable domain EAGVAQSPRYKIIEKRQSVAFWCNPISGHATLYWYQQILGQGPKLLIQFQNNGVVDDSQLPKDRFSAERLKGVDSTLKIQPAKLEDSAVYLCASRIRGAVNEKLFFGSGTQLSVL.

The chain uses TRBV7-2 and TRBJ2-5; D may be TRBD1 (5 bases). This CDR3 region has 11 residues. Germline CDR1 reads SGHTA; CDR2 reads FQGNSA. Trimming shortened V by 7 bases and J by 5 bases, and 8 bases separated the two germline ends. CDR3 sequence (DNA): TGTGCCAGCAAACGACAGGAGACCCAGTACTTC. This translates into CASKRQETQYF.

The sample holds one count of this clone. This chain uses TRBV6-5 with TRBJ1-6; 8 bases line up with TRBD1. Looked up from germline, CDR1 is MNHEY and CDR2 is SVGAGI. CDR3 length: 15 amino acids. The J segment lost 6 bases and the V segment lost 5 bases, leaving 6 bases of the junction unmatched. CDR3 in DNA: TGTGCCAGCAGTCCAACAGGGGGTGGTAATTCACCCCTCCACTTT. Translation: CASSPTGGGNSPLHF.

This clone was seen only a few times. J is TRBJ1-1 and V is TRBV20-1; the D is unclear. The CDR3 covers 11 residues. From germline, CDR1 is DFQATT and CDR2 SNEGSKA (reference sequence). V was pared by 2 bases and J by 9 bases, with 10 bases between. The CDR3 bases are TGCAGTGCTAGATCTAGTCGGCAAGCTTTCTTT. Protein sequence: CSARSSRQAFF.

The chain joins TRBV18 to TRBJ2-5; D is perhaps TRBD2 (6 bases). The V and J ends lost 5 bases and 5 bases respectively, with 12 bases between them. Germline CDR1 KGHSH, CDR2 LQKENI. There are 13 residues in the CDR3. The CDR3 nucleotides read TGTGCCAGCTCATCAGGCGGGGATGAGACCCAGTACTTC. As protein: CASSSGGDETQYF.

This clone was counted only a few times. This sequence joins TRBV10-3 and TRBJ2-3; 9 nucleotides align to TRBD2. Germline V gene lookup returns CDR1 ENHRY and CDR2 SYGVKD. J lost 2 bases, V lost 6 bases, and 3 bases had no gene match. This CDR3 has 14 amino acids. The CDR3 loop is CAISLAGPTDTQYF. The DNA of the CDR3 is TGTGCCATCAGCCTAGCGGGGCCCACAGATACGCAGTATTTT.

V is TRBV7-6 and J is TRBJ2-7, with 7 bases aligning to TRBD2. The junction had 7 bases not matched to a gene; V was cut back by 4 bases and J by 4 bases. The CDR3 sequence is 14 residues long. CDR1 and CDR2 from the germline V gene are SGHVS and FNYEAQ. Here the CDR3 reads CASSSPGGTYEQYF. DNA for the CDR3: TGTGCCAGCAGCTCCCCCGGGGGGACTTACGAGCAGTACTTC.

In DNA, the CDR3 is TGTGCCAGCGTAAACTTTACTCCCCGCACAGATACGCAGTATTTT. Its protein product is CASVNFTPRTDTQYF. The chain recombines TRBV2 with TRBJ2-3; D is unresolved. The germline V and J ends were trimmed by 8 bases and 1 base, with 16 bases remaining between them. Germline V gene sequence: CDR1 SNHLY, CDR2 FYNNEI. The CDR3 extends over 15 amino acids.

The rearrangement joins TRBV10-3 to TRBJ1-1; the D gene is possibly TRBD1 (5 bases). This CDR3 has 17 residues. The V and J ends lost 0 bases and 3 bases respectively, with 17 bases between them. The germline CDR1 and CDR2 sequences are ENHRY and SYGVKD. This CDR3 is CAISESVFRQPDTEAFF. The CDR3, as DNA: TGTGCCATCAGTGAGTCGGTGTTCCGACAGCCCGACACTGAAGCTTTCTTT.

The rearrangement joins TRBV7-9 to TRBJ1-1; D perhaps matches TRBD1 (6 bases). The V gene lost 7 bases and the J gene lost 4 bases, with 19 bases spanning the gap. Germline loops: CDR1 SEHNR, CDR2 FQNEAQ (reference sequence). This CDR3 is built from 15 residues. CDR3 sequence reads: CASTMMGGQSTEAFF. Written as DNA, the CDR3 is TGTGCCAGCACTATGATGGGGGGGCAAAGCACTGAAGCTTTCTTT.